What follows are 14 T cell receptor beta chains derived from one specimen sequenced in a study of shared clonotypes between healthy human individuals (dated by TCRdb to the early 2020s). Library creation used the immunoSEQ multiplex PCR assay. Drawn from immuneACCESS, this table holds only the in-frame rearrangements with V and J called that TCRdb kept. Clones are partly lost; checked studies trace under half to an unresolved V gene and leave the rest unexplained. The table for this sample lists some 1.1 million clones; around 77% of them were counted only once. 0.89% of the sample comes from the top ten. Sequencing was carried out using memory CD4+ T cells from PBMCs. Explained via the paper, the cell subset or site label denotes: CD45RA-negative fraction. The receptors were gathered from a man between 18 and 35 years old in good health. Some clones in this sample may be carry-over from other donors' samples.

This clone has more than one count but fewer than ten. Other DNA sequences in the sample encode the same CDR3. This rearrangement joins TRBV5-4 to TRBJ2-3, with 14 bases that match TRBD2. V was clipped by 4 bases and J by 3 bases; unmatched bases: 4. The V gene's germline CDR1 is SGHNT and CDR2 YYREEE (reference sequence). This CDR3 has 16 amino acids. For the CDR3, the DNA is TGTGCCAGCAGCAAGGGACTAGCGGGAGCTACAGATACGCAGTATTTT. The encoded protein is CASSKGLAGATDTQYF. Full variable domain (outside the CDR3, taken from reference TRBV5-4 and TRBJ2-3): ETGVTQSPTHLIKTRGQQVTLRCSSQSGHNTVSWYQQALGQGPQFIFQYYREEENGRGNFPPRFSGLQFPNYSSELNVNALELDDSALYLCASSKGLAGATDTQYFGPGTRLTVL.

The sample holds a few counts of this clone. V and J are TRBV7-9 and TRBJ2-3, with D possibly called TRBD1 or TRBD2 (5 bases each). CDR1 is SEHNR and CDR2 is FQNEAQ in the germline V gene (reference sequence). The ends were cut back, 1 base at V and 1 base at J, with 15 bases in the middle. CDR3 length: 17 amino acids. The CDR3 nucleotides read TGTGCCAGCAGCTTAGTTCGTGGGGGATCTGGCACAGATACGCAGTATTTT. The encoded protein is CASSLVRGGSGTDTQYF.

The gene calls are TRBV2 and TRBJ1-5, with D uncertain. With 0 bases removed from V and 6 bases from J, the gap between germline ends came to 9 bases. The germline V gene encodes CDR1 SNHLY and CDR2 FYNNEI. This CDR3 region has 14 residues. CDR3 nucleotide sequence: TGTGCCAGCAGTGAAGCTTTTGGTGGTCAGCCCCAGCATTTT. This gives the protein CASSEAFGGQPQHF.

Concerning this clone: The sample has other DNA sequences that encode this CDR3 too. The chain combines TRBV5-1 with TRBJ1-3, with D possibly matching TRBD1 (6 bases). CDR1 and CDR2 (germline): SGHRS, YFSETQ. The CDR3 is 14 residues long. V dropped 0 bases and J dropped 2 bases, with 6 bases sitting between them. CDR3: CASSLAGAGNTIYF. The CDR3 DNA reads TGCGCCAGCAGCTTGGCAGGGGCTGGAAACACCATATATTTT.

The chain carries TRBV6-6 and TRBJ2-7, with D possibly being TRBD1 or TRBD2 (5 bases each). Germline V CDR1 and CDR2: MNHNY, SVGAGI (reference sequence). Trimming left V 2 bases short and J 5 bases short, with 13 bases between. The CDR3 runs 14 residues. CDR3 coding DNA: TGTGCCAGCAGTTACCAGGGCGCGGGTCACGAGCAGTACTTC. Translating gives CASSYQGAGHEQYF.

The chain carries TRBV4-2 and TRBJ2-2; D call uncertain. The V gene's germline CDR1 is LGHNA and CDR2 YNFKEQ. CDR3 length: 15 amino acids. V lost 1 base to trimming and J lost 0 bases, with 6 bases between them. In DNA form, the CDR3 reads TGTGCCAGCAGCCAAGTCTTGACGAACACCGGGGAGCTGTTTTTT. It yields the protein CASSQVLTNTGELFF.

The genes are TRBV10-1 and TRBJ2-1, with 9 bases identical to TRBD2. V lost 3 bases, J lost 2 bases, and 2 bases stayed unmatched. CDR3 length: 15 amino acids. From germline, CDR1 is WNHNN and CDR2 SYGVQD (reference sequence). In DNA form, the CDR3 reads TGCGCCAGCAGTGAAGCGGGGGGTACCTACAATGAGCAGTTCTTC. Its protein is CASSEAGGTYNEQFF.

The chain employs TRBV11-2 and TRBJ2-1; either TRBD1 or TRBD2 may supply D (5 bases each). The V gene lost 5 bases and the J gene lost 4 bases, with 18 bases spanning the gap. Per the germline V gene, CDR1 is SGHAT and CDR2 is FQNNGV. This CDR3 has 16 amino acids. DNA of the CDR3: TGTGCCAGCAGCCGAAGGGGTGGGACGGGTTACAATGAGCAGTTCTTC. The encoded protein is CASSRRGGTGYNEQFF.

CDR3 nucleotides: TGTGCCAGCAGCTCACGGACAGGGCTGAACACTGAAGCTTTCTTT. It yields the protein CASSSRTGLNTEAFF. V usage is TRBV11-2 and J usage is TRBJ1-1; TRBD1 matches at 8 bases. The V and J ends lost 4 bases and 0 bases, in that order; junction bases with no gene match: 4. Germline V gene lookup returns CDR1 SGHAT and CDR2 FQNNGV. The CDR3 is 15 amino acids. Filled out from reference TRBV11-2 and TRBJ1-1, the complete variable domain reads EAGVAQSPRYKIIEKRQSVAFWCNPISGHATLYWYQQILGQGPKLLIQFQNNGVVDDSQLPKDRFSAERLKGVDSTLKIQPAKLEDSAVYLCASSSRTGLNTEAFFGQGTRLTVV.

A word on this clone: This likely stems from a read error, as it lies one base from a far larger clone. V and J are TRBV5-1 and TRBJ1-1; 7 bases map to TRBD1. V was clipped by 0 bases and J by 7 bases; unmatched bases: 9. The CDR3 has 15 amino acids. Germline V gene lookup returns CDR1 SGHRS and CDR2 YFSETQ. Here the CDR3 reads CASSLDPGGRIEAFF. The CDR3 region has the DNA TGCGCCAGCAGCTTGGATCCAGGGGGTCGAATTGAAGCTTTCTTT.

The chain's CDR3 is CASSYERGGGQYF. The CDR3 nucleotides are TGCGCCAGCAGCTACGAGCGGGGCGGGGGGCAGTATTTT. The chain uses TRBV5-1 and TRBJ2-3, with 7 bases identical to TRBD2. The CDR3 consists of 13 residues. Germline V gene data show CDR1 as SGHRS and CDR2 as YFSETQ. The trim removed 3 bases at V and 11 bases at J, leaving 9 bases unmatched.

A single count supports this clone. The gene calls are TRBV2 and TRBJ2-2; TRBD1 agrees at 7 bases. Germline CDR1 and CDR2: SNHLY and FYNNEI. This CDR3 is 15 amino acids long. With 4 bases clipped from V and 6 bases from J, the junction kept 8 bases outside the gene matches. The CDR3 region is CASSGQGVLAGELFF. The CDR3 nucleotides read TGTGCCAGCAGTGGGCAGGGGGTTTTGGCCGGGGAGCTGTTTTTT.

The chain joins TRBV7-2 to TRBJ1-4; 8 positions match TRBD1. Germline V gene sequence: CDR1 SGHTA, CDR2 FQGNSA. This CDR3 is 18 amino acids long. Unmatched junction bases numbered 11, after V lost 1 base and J lost 4 bases. The CDR3 reads CASSLDGRGRAINEKLFF. The CDR3 nucleotides read TGTGCCAGCAGCTTAGACGGCAGGGGGCGGGCAATTAATGAAAAACTGTTTTTT. Full variable domain (rest looked up from reference TRBV7-2 and TRBJ1-4): GAGVSQSPSNKVTEKGKDVELRCDPISGHTALYWYRQSLGQGLEFLIYFQGNSAPDKSGLPSDRFSAERTGGSVSTLTIQRTQQEDSAVYLCASSLDGRGRAINEKLFFGSGTQLSVL.

As regards this clone: A junction boundary mismatches the germline segment, possibly from a read error. In DNA form, the CDR3 reads TGCGCCAGCAGCGCAGGACCCCTAGGCGACACTGAAGCTCTCTTT. Amino acid sequence: CASSAGPLGDTEALF. The chain recombines TRBV5-1 with TRBJ1-1, with D unresolved. This CDR3 has 15 amino acids. CDR1 is SGHRS and CDR2 is YFSETQ in the germline V gene.